The 20 T cell receptor beta chains in this list originate from one sample, sequenced in a study of cytomegalovirus exposure and HLA in healthy donors. The method was immunoSEQ multiplex PCR; TCRdb's version includes in-frame clones alone and lacks a portion of them. There are 90,000 to 100,000 clones in the sample; roughly 85% occur only once, and 3.9% lies in the top ten. Sequenced material: PBMCs. These receptors all stem from a woman in her twenties or thirties in good health and CMV-seronegative.

This rearrangement joins TRBV6-5 to TRBJ2-7; 9 bases fit TRBD2. CDR1 and CDR2 (germline): MNHEY, SVGAGI. Germline trimming cut 0 bases from V and 7 bases from J; bases unmatched to any gene: 10. The CDR3 runs 16 residues. CDR3 sequence: CASSYSSGRPLGEQYF. The CDR3 nucleotides are TGTGCCAGCAGTTACTCAAGCGGGAGGCCGCTTGGGGAGCAGTACTTC.

CDR3 protein: CASSSGVTDTQYF. DNA of the CDR3: TGTGCCAGCTCCAGCGGGGTCACAGATACGCAGTATTTT. V is TRBV2 and J is TRBJ2-3; TRBD2 agrees at 7 bases. CDR3 length equals 13 residues. Germline CDR1 is SNHLY and CDR2 is FYNNEI. V lost 8 bases to trimming and J lost 2 bases; unmatched junction nucleotides: 4.

The chain uses TRBV6-4 and TRBJ1-2; D uncertain. The CDR3 sequence is 13 residues long. Germline values: CDR1 MRHNA, CDR2 SNTAGT. V lost 3 bases and J lost 7, with 12 bases in between. CDR3 amino acids: CASSENAGFGYTF. The CDR3 region has the DNA TGTGCCAGCAGTGAGAATGCGGGTTTTGGCTACACCTTC.

This chain links TRBV5-1 with TRBJ2-5; D is undetermined. The CDR3 has 16 amino acids. The germline V gene has CDR1 SGHRS and CDR2 YFSETQ. V lost 2 bases to trimming and J lost 2 bases, with 16 bases between them. The CDR3 sequence is CASSLRSGSRQETQYF. CDR3 nucleotide sequence: TGCGCCAGCAGCTTAAGGTCGGGTAGTCGACAAGAGACCCAGTACTTC.

The J gene is TRBJ2-7, the V gene TRBV7-9; TRBD1 matches 9 bases. Trimming at V came to 5 bases and at J to 2 bases, leaving 4 bases not matched to a gene. Per germline, CDR1 SEHNR and CDR2 FQNEAQ (reference sequence). CDR3 length: 14 residues. The CDR3 sequence: CASSGDRDAYEQYF. CDR3 DNA: TGTGCCAGCAGCGGGGACAGGGACGCCTACGAGCAGTACTTC.

The V call is TRBV2, the J call TRBJ2-7; maybe TRBD1 (5 bases). Germline CDR1 reads SNHLY; CDR2 reads FYNNEI. The CDR3 is made up of 15 amino acids. The V end was cut by 4 bases, the J end by 0 bases, with 13 bases between. CDR3 sequence: CASSGGHRSSYEQYF. As DNA, the CDR3 is TGTGCCAGCAGTGGGGGCCACCGGAGCTCCTACGAGCAGTACTTC.

This chain connects TRBV9 to TRBJ2-5; tentative D call: TRBD1 (5 bases). The CDR3 is 14 amino acids. Trimming took off 0 bases at V and 5 bases at J, with 11 bases between the two ends. Per germline, CDR1 SGDLS and CDR2 YYNGEE. The chain's CDR3 is CASSVDLGRETQYF. The CDR3 DNA sequence: TGTGCCAGCAGCGTAGATTTGGGGCGGGAGACCCAGTACTTC.

This chain joins TRBV7-8 and TRBJ2-7, with TRBD2 matching 12 bases. The CDR3 is made up of 14 amino acids. The germline V gene has CDR1 SGHVS and CDR2 FQNEAQ. The trim removed 4 bases at V and 7 bases at J, leaving 5 bases unmatched. CDR3: CASSSLAGGFEQYF. Here the CDR3 DNA reads TGTGCCAGCAGCTCCCTAGCGGGGGGGTTTGAGCAGTACTTC.

The V and J genes are TRBV10-2 and TRBJ2-1, with D perhaps matching TRBD2 (6 bases). Trimming shortened V by 5 bases and J by 5 bases, and 19 bases separated the two germline ends. CDR3 length: 16 amino acids. The germline gives CDR1 WSHSY, CDR2 SAAADI. CDR3 amino acids: CASSSGELDHHNEQFF. The CDR3 bases are TGCGCCAGCAGTTCGGGAGAGCTAGATCACCACAATGAGCAGTTCTTC.

This chain joins TRBV7-8 and TRBJ2-2; 7 bases fit TRBD1. V lost 4 bases and J lost 3; bases outside the gene matches: 2. The CDR3 runs to 14 residues. The germline CDR1 and CDR2 sequences are SGHVS and FQNEAQ. In DNA form, the CDR3 reads TGTGCCAGCAGCTCAGGGACAGACACCGGGGAGCTGTTTTTT. It specifies CASSSGTDTGELFF.

CDR3 sequence (DNA): TGTGCCAGCAGTTACGAGCGGATGGGATACGAGCAGTACTTC. Its translation: CASSYERMGYEQYF. The rearrangement joins TRBV6-6 to TRBJ2-7; TRBD2 might be the D (5 bases). The ends were cut back, 2 bases at V and 4 bases at J, with 12 bases in the middle. The germline V gene has CDR1 MNHNY and CDR2 SVGAGI (reference sequence). The CDR3 extends over 14 amino acids.

V gene TRBV15 combines with J gene TRBJ2-7; possible D gene TRBD2, 6 bases. The V end lost 0 bases, the J end lost 0 bases, and 12 bases lay between the germline ends. This CDR3 is 16 amino acids long. Germline values: CDR1 LNHNV, CDR2 YYDKDF (reference sequence). Written as DNA, the CDR3 is TGTGCCACCAGCAGAGATTATGGGGGACTCTCCTACGAGCAGTACTTC. Translating gives CATSRDYGGLSYEQYF.

This chain uses TRBV25-1 with TRBJ2-5, with D tentatively TRBD2 (5 bases). This CDR3 has 13 amino acids. Trimming removed 6 bases at V and 4 bases at J, with 12 bases between. The V gene's germline CDR1 is MGHDK and CDR2 SYGVNS. The CDR3 region has the DNA TGTGCCAGCAGCCCAACTAGATTAGAGACCCAGTACTTC. Protein: CASSPTRLETQYF.

V and J are TRBV5-1 and TRBJ1-4, with 8 nucleotides matching TRBD1. Trimming at V came to 7 bases and at J to 7 bases, leaving 12 bases not matched to a gene. Germline-derived CDR1 and CDR2 are SGHRS and YFSETQ. The CDR3 covers 15 residues. CDR3 in amino acids: CASAQRQGTGEKLFF. In DNA form, the CDR3 reads TGCGCCAGCGCTCAGCGACAGGGGACGGGTGAAAAACTGTTTTTT.

This clone was observed a handful of times. This rearrangement joins TRBV6-1 to TRBJ2-5; 12 bases agree with TRBD2. V gave up 6 bases and J gave up 5 bases; unmatched junction bases: 7. This CDR3 has 15 residues. Germline-derived CDR1 and CDR2 are MNHNS and SASEGT. The CDR3 DNA is TGTGCCAGCAGCTTTACTAGCGGGGGGTCTGAGACCCAGTACTTC. Translated, it gives CASSFTSGGSETQYF.

The chain has TRBV19 and TRBJ2-7; maybe TRBD2 (7 bases). The germline V and J ends were trimmed by 6 bases and 4 bases, with 16 bases remaining between them. The CDR3 loop spans 14 amino acids. The germline CDR1 and CDR2 sequences are LNHDA and SQIVND (reference sequence). This CDR3 is CASSRWGGPYEQYF. The CDR3 DNA sequence: TGTGCCAGTAGCCGTTGGGGGGGGCCGTACGAGCAGTACTTC.

J is TRBJ1-4 and V is TRBV2; 7 bases map to TRBD1. With 7 bases clipped from V and 6 bases from J, the junction kept 11 bases outside the gene matches. Looked up from germline, CDR1 is SNHLY and CDR2 is FYNNEI. The CDR3 totals 15 residues. CDR3 sequence reads: CASTQTRDRYEKLFF. CDR3 DNA: TGTGCCAGCACCCAGACCCGGGACAGATATGAAAAACTGTTTTTT.

The V and J genes are TRBV2 and TRBJ1-2; a possible D gene is TRBD1 (5 bases). Trimming stripped 4 bases from V and 4 bases from J, with 13 bases between. Per the germline V gene, CDR1 is SNHLY and CDR2 is FYNNEI. The CDR3 is 14 residues long. CDR3 amino acids: CASSVDRPSYGYTF. Written as DNA, the CDR3 is TGTGCCAGCAGTGTTGACAGACCCAGCTATGGCTACACCTTC.

In its sample, this clone was seen once. J is TRBJ2-3 and V is TRBV29-1; the match to TRBD2 covers 7 bases. The CDR3 contains 14 residues. After removal of 7 bases from V and 3 bases from J, the junction contained 10 bases not matched to a gene. Germline CDR1 SQVTM, CDR2 ANQGSEA. Here the CDR3 DNA reads TGCAGCGCTGGGGGGACTACCTATACAGATACGCAGTATTTT. The encoded protein is CSAGGTTYTDTQYF.

In DNA, the CDR3 is TGTGCCAGCAGACCTCCGGGCCCCACAGGCGAGCAGTACTTC. Translation: CASRPPGPTGEQYF. V usage is TRBV28 and J usage is TRBJ2-7; D might be TRBD1 (5 bases). The CDR3 loop spans 14 amino acids. V lost 6 bases to trimming and J lost 6 bases, with 18 bases between them. Germline-derived CDR1 and CDR2 are MDHEN and SYDVKM.